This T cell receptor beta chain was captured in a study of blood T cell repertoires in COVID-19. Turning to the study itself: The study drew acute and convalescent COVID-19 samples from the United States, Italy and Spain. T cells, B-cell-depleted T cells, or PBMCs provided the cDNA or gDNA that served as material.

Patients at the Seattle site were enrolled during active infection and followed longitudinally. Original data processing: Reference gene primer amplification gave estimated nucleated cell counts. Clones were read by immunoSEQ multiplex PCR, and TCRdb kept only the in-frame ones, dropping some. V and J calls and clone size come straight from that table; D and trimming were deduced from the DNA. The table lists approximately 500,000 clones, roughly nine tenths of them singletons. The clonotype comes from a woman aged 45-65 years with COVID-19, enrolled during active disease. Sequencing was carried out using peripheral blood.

CDR3 nucleotide sequence: TGTGCCAGCAGCCGCGCGGGAAGTTACAATGAGCAGTTCTTC. This sequence encodes CASSRAGSYNEQFF. The rearrangement joins TRBV11-2 to TRBJ2-1; perhaps TRBD2 as D (6 bases). The length of the CDR3 is 14 residues. The V gene's germline CDR1 is SGHAT and CDR2 FQNNGV. The V end was cut by 5 bases, the J end by 4 bases, with 12 bases between.